This passage covers 19 T cell receptor beta chains from one sample sequenced in a study of T cells in Graves' hyperthyroidism and ophthalmopathy. The CDR3 regions of TCR beta were amplified from RNA transcripts. TCR CDR3 underwent first-round RT-PCR with the HTBI primer set. TCRdb reprocessed the multiplex PCR reads with MiXCR, giving one entry per CDR3 protein. The sample has approximately 710,000 distinct CDR3 sequences, 17% seen once. Sequenced input: blood. The receptors shown here come from a man aged 50 to 60 with Graves' hyperthyroidism.

The table lists this clonotype with many counts. V usage is TRBV29-1 and J usage is TRBJ1-1; D uncertain. Trimming stripped 6 bases from V and 5 bases from J, with 13 bases between. CDR1 and CDR2 (germline): SQVTM, ANQGSEA. CDR3 size: 12 residues. The CDR3 coding sequence is TGCAGCGTCGCTACCGGGATTACTGAAGCTTTCTTT. Its translation is CSVATGITEAFF.

In its sample, this clonotype was seen a few times. V usage is TRBV7-3 and J usage is TRBJ2-5; a weak D match, TRBD2 (5 bases). With 2 bases removed from V and 3 bases from J, the gap between germline ends came to 10 bases. Germline V gives CDR1 SGHTA, CDR2 FQGTGA. There are 14 residues in the CDR3. This CDR3 is CASSLGSGKETQYF. In DNA form, the CDR3 reads TGTGCCAGCAGCTTAGGGAGCGGAAAAGAGACCCAGTACTTC.

This chain links TRBV28 with TRBJ1-2, with D perhaps TRBD1 (6 bases). Trimming left V 6 bases short and J 8 bases short, with 13 bases between. The CDR3 runs 12 residues. Germline CDR1 MDHEN, CDR2 SYDVKM. CDR3 DNA: TGTGCCAGCAGCAACAGGGTTCGGGGCTACACCTTC. Translated, it gives CASSNRVRGYTF.

Details on this clonotype: Since a much larger clone is just one base distant, this may be a read error. The chain joins TRBV6-1 to TRBJ2-7; D remains unclear. The CDR3 consists of 13 residues. The germline V gene has CDR1 MNHNS and CDR2 SASEGT. This chain's CDR3 is CDSSDGRIYEQYF. The CDR3 DNA is TGTGACAGCAGTGATGGCAGGATCTACGAGCAGTACTTC.

This rearrangement joins TRBV5-1 to TRBJ1-2; D is unresolved. Germline CDR1 is SGHRS and CDR2 is YFSETQ. This CDR3 contains 15 residues. With 4 bases removed from V and 7 bases from J, the gap between germline ends came to 20 bases. The CDR3 bases are TGCGCCAGCAGCACATCATACATCGCCGTTAGTGGCTACACCTTC. It yields the protein CASSTSYIAVSGYTF.

This clonotype appeared many times. The gene calls are TRBV10-3 and TRBJ1-5; the match to TRBD1 covers 7 bases. The junction had 4 bases not matched to a gene; V was cut back by 0 bases and J by 2 bases. The CDR3 has 16 residues. CDR1 and CDR2 from the germline V gene are ENHRY and SYGVKD. The CDR3 DNA follows: TGTGCCATCAGTGAGTCGGCCAGGGGGGGCAATCAGCCCCAGCATTTT. This codes for CAISESARGGNQPQHF.

V is TRBV4-1 and J is TRBJ2-5, with D possibly TRBD2 on 5 matching bases. Between the trimmed V and J ends, which lost 7 bases and 5 bases, there was a span of 23 bases. Germline loops: CDR1 MGHRA, CDR2 YSYEKL. The CDR3 consists of 16 residues. Here the CDR3 reads CASNPTERKFDETQYF. The DNA for the CDR3 is TGCGCCAGCAACCCTACCGAGCGGAAATTTGACGAGACCCAGTACTTC.

This clonotype was found once. The rearrangement links TRBV6-1 to TRBJ2-2, with D perhaps being TRBD1 or TRBD2 (5 bases each). CDR3 length: 18 amino acids. V shed 5 bases and J shed 4 bases, with 23 bases lying between them. Germline lookup yields CDR1 MNHNS and CDR2 SASEGT. As DNA, the CDR3 is TGTGCCAGCAGTATCCGGGACCCGAAGTTGCTGGGCACCGGGGAGCTGTTTTTT. It yields the protein CASSIRDPKLLGTGELFF.

This clonotype was detected a few times. The gene calls are TRBV20-1 and TRBJ2-7, with D tentatively TRBD2 (6 bases). The CDR3 is 13 residues long. Germline lookup yields CDR1 DFQATT and CDR2 SNEGSKA (reference sequence). Trimming removed 6 bases at V and 3 bases at J, with 15 bases between. The CDR3 bases are TGCAGTGCCGAGCGGGCCCCTCGCTACGAGCAGTACTTC. Translating gives CSAERAPRYEQYF.

In its sample, this clonotype was seen a few times. The J gene is TRBJ2-5, the V gene TRBV27, with D possibly being TRBD1 or TRBD2 (5 bases each). Trimming shortened V by 3 bases and J by 10 bases, and 15 bases separated the two germline ends. Germline CDR1 and CDR2: MNHEY and SMNVEV (reference sequence). The length of the CDR3 is 13 residues. CDR3 sequence: CASSFSNAGGQYF. As DNA, the CDR3 is TGTGCCAGCAGTTTCTCGAACGCTGGGGGCCAGTACTTC.

This clonotype was counted ten times or more. The chain carries TRBV24-1 and TRBJ1-2; TRBD1 aligns across 7 bases. CDR1 is KGHDR and CDR2 is SFDVKD in the germline V gene. V shed 4 bases, J shed 7 bases, and the junction held 8 bases outside the gene matches. This CDR3 contains 14 residues. CDR3 amino acids: CATSDGGQFGGYTF. The CDR3 nucleotides are TGTGCCACCAGTGACGGGGGACAGTTTGGTGGCTACACCTTC.

The chain recombines TRBV6-2 or TRBV6-3 with TRBJ1-5; no reliable D call. Per the germline V gene, CDR1 is MNHEY and CDR2 is SVGEGT. V lost 6 bases to trimming and J lost 3 bases, with 9 bases between them. The CDR3 runs 13 residues. CDR3: CASRTQDNQPQHF. As DNA, the CDR3 is TGTGCCAGCAGGACACAAGACAATCAGCCCCAGCATTTT.

The rearrangement links TRBV20-1 to TRBJ2-3, with a weak D call TRBD2 (5 bases). Germline V gene data show CDR1 as DFQATT and CDR2 as SNEGSKA (reference sequence). Trimming shortened V by 5 bases and J by 2 bases, and 11 bases separated the two germline ends. This CDR3 region has 13 residues. The CDR3 is CSAGGPITDTQYF. CDR3 DNA: TGCAGTGCTGGAGGCCCTATCACAGATACGCAGTATTTT.

This clonotype was observed a handful of times. The chain has TRBV28 and TRBJ2-2; 8 bases are shared with TRBD1. Germline assignment: CDR1 MDHEN and CDR2 SYDVKM. V was clipped by 7 bases and J by 7 bases; unmatched bases: 11. The CDR3 is 15 residues long. CDR3 bases: TGTGCCAGCACCATCGGGCAGGGGGCCGTCGGGGAGCTGTTTTTT. It codes for CASTIGQGAVGELFF.

Many counts were recorded for this clonotype. CDR3 DNA: TGTGCCATCAGTGAGTCACCGACAGTCTATAGCAATCAGCCCCAGCATTTT. It translates to CAISESPTVYSNQPQHF. V usage is TRBV10-3 and J usage is TRBJ1-5; weak D call: TRBD1 (5 bases). Germline values: CDR1 ENHRY, CDR2 SYGVKD. This CDR3 spans 17 amino acids. The germline V and J ends were trimmed by 0 bases and 0 bases, with 12 bases remaining between them.

This clonotype was seen at least ten times. The V gene is TRBV11-2, the J gene TRBJ2-5; 11 positions match TRBD1. The germline gives CDR1 SGHAT, CDR2 FQNNGV. The trim removed 4 bases at V and 4 bases at J, leaving 2 bases unmatched. This CDR3 has 14 amino acids. The CDR3 nucleotides are TGTGCCAGCAGCTCCGGGACAGGGGGAGAGACCCAGTACTTC. Protein sequence: CASSSGTGGETQYF.

This clonotype was counted between two and nine times. This sequence joins TRBV29-1 and TRBJ2-1, with 9 bases that match TRBD2. Trimming at V came to 2 bases and at J to 15 bases, leaving 14 bases not matched to a gene. This CDR3 contains 14 residues. Germline-derived CDR1 and CDR2 are SQVTM and ANQGSEA. The CDR3 here is CSVESLGSGSEGFF. CDR3 DNA: TGCAGCGTTGAAAGCTTGGGTAGCGGGAGCGAGGGGTTCTTC.

The chain carries TRBV27 and TRBJ1-6; D gene unclear. The V and J ends lost 2 bases and 6 bases respectively, with 8 bases between them. The germline CDR1 and CDR2 sequences are MNHEY and SMNVEV (reference sequence). The CDR3 length is 14 residues. The CDR3 bases are TGTGCCAGCAGTTTAAGGGAGGGTAATTCACCCCTCCACTTT. This encodes CASSLREGNSPLHF.

This clonotype has just a few counts. The V gene is TRBV13, the J gene TRBJ2-1; 10 nucleotides agree with TRBD2. V shed 4 bases, J shed 8 bases, and the junction held 11 bases outside the gene matches. This CDR3 has 16 residues. In germline, CDR1 is PRHDT, CDR2 FYEKMQ (reference sequence). CDR3: CASSSAGTSAVYEQFF. CDR3 DNA sequence: TGTGCCAGCAGCTCAGCCGGGACTAGCGCCGTGTATGAGCAGTTCTTC.